Sequencing of this TCR beta chain was carried out in a study of PD-1 blockade in classical Hodgkin lymphoma. General study points: Repertoire differences have undefined causes, possibly disease activity or prior therapy. It was reported that newly diagnosed patients had less baseline TCR diversity than healthy donors.

Measured with immunoSEQ multiplex PCR; TCRdb has only the in-frame clones, and not every one. The sample consists of fewer than 25,000 clones, roughly nine tenths of them appearing once. The CDR3 is 15 residues long. V was trimmed by 1 base and J by 2 bases, leaving 11 bases between them. Germline V gives CDR1 MDHEN, CDR2 SYDVKM. Turning to this clone: Its antigen is as yet unknown.

Regarding time point: newly diagnosed, previously untreated cHL patient sample. The CD4+ T cells used were purified from thawed PBMCs through magnetic negative selection. Comparison samples consisted of PBMCs from newly diagnosed, untreated classical Hodgkin lymphoma. This TCR was sampled from a human donor with classical Hodgkin lymphoma. This chain joins TRBV28 and TRBJ1-2; the D is unclear. The material sequenced was CD4+ T cells from blood. DNA of the CDR3: TGTGCCAGCAGTTTATTTACCAGATGGAACTATGGCTACACCTTC. Translating gives CASSLFTRWNYGYTF.